This T cell receptor beta chain was sequenced during a study of CXCR3-negative and CXCR3-positive naive CD8 T cells (dated by TCRdb to the late 2010s). Broadly, across the study: In total, roughly 140 million TRB reads were obtained, which works out to roughly 1.5 +/- 0.3 million reads per library. Diversity and physicochemical repertoire analyses covered about a dozen donors pooled from two independent experiments. For the TRBV-TRBJ cluster analysis, the naive subsets came from 5 donors, while the memory cells came from 3 donors.

The CDR3, from cysteine to phenylalanine, totals 14 residues. Only the protein is available. CDR1 and CDR2, looked up from the germline V gene, are LGHNA and YSLEER. About this clonotype itself: Its antigen specificity is not known.

Each CD8+ T cell subset was flow-sorted in triplicate, with some 300,000 cells per subset placed directly into RLT lysis buffer. Peripheral blood mononuclear cells were isolated from buffy coats using standard density gradient centrifugation. Total RNA was extracted from sorted cells using an RNeasy Mini Kit. What the authors observed across the whole study: Because surface CD5, which is linked to self-reactivity in mice, was comparable between the naive subsets, TCR interaction strength was also inferred from TRB CDR3 physicochemical properties. Repertoire diversity was comparably high in both naive subsets but much lower in memory CD8+ T cells. Freshly isolated PBMCs were used for most assays because CXCR3 expression went down partially after cryopreservation. Similar TRBV-TRBJ usage was shown by naive CXCR3-negative and CXCR3-positive cells from the same donor, whereas distinct patterns were shown by memory cells.

TCRdb names NextSeq 550 as the instrument used. The Human TCR Profiling Kit (MiLaboratory) was used to make UMI-labeled 5' RACE TRB cDNA libraries. cDNA synthesis used the entire amount of extracted RNA, and PCR amplification then used the entire amount of cDNA produced. Libraries were prepared in parallel with an identical number of PCR cycles. As for the original processing: With a requirement of at least two reads per UMI, MIGEC and MiXCR extracted about 50,000 +/- 10,000 unique UMI-labeled TRB cDNA molecules per library. Each library averaged about 40,000 +/- 10,000 functional in-frame TRB CDR3 nucleotide clonotypes without stop codons. After downsampling to 5000 UMI-labeled TRB molecules per sample, diversity metrics such as normalized Shannon-Wiener and Chao1 were calculated in VDJtools. VDJtools was used to calculate clonotype-size-weighted physicochemical properties of the central five CDR3 residues, namely interaction energy, strength, volume and Kidera factor 4. After reprocessing by TCRdb, each CDR3 protein sequence is one entry, and no DNA is given. The V and J calls follow TCRdb's processing rather than the paper's. The record for this sample contains about 43,000 distinct CDR3 sequences. The ten largest clones take up about 11% of the sample.

This clonotype was sampled from a human donor in good health. Some clones in this sample may be carry-over from other donors' samples. The chain joins TRBV4-3 to TRBJ2-5. The specimen sequenced was memory CD8+ T cells from blood. The intended sense of this specimen's cell subset or site label: conventional CD8+ memory T cells (TMEM), sorted as controls. CDR3 region: CASSQSRGQETQYF.